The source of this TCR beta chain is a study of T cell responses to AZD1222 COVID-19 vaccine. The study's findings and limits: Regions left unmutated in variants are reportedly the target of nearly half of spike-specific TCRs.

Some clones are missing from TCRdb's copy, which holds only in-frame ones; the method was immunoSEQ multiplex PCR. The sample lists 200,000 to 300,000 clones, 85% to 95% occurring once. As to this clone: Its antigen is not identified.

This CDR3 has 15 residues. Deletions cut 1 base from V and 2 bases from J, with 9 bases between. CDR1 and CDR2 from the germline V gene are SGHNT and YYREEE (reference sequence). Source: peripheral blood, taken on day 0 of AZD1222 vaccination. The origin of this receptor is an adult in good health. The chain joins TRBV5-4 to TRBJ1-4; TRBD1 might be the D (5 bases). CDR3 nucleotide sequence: TGTGCCAGCAGCTTGTACGGGACGACTAATGAAAAACTGTTTTTT. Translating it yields CASSLYGTTNEKLFF.